This TCR beta chain was documented in a study of T cells in Graves' hyperthyroidism and ophthalmopathy. TCR beta CDR3 regions were amplified from RNA. The TCR CDR3 first-round RT-PCR relied on the HTBI primer set. MiXCR was run by TCRdb on the multiplex PCR reads, yielding one entry per CDR3 protein. The sample consists of approximately 370,000 distinct CDR3 sequences, about 15% of them appearing once. Study-level results: Blood samples included most of the expanded thyroid clonotypes exceeding 0.001.

This clonotype was observed many times. Its antigen is not known. The CDR3 length is 13 residues. V lost 4 bases to trimming and J lost 5 bases; unmatched junction nucleotides: 5. CDR1 is GTSNPN, CDR2 SVGIG, per germline (reference sequence). The TCR originated in a woman aged 30 to 39 with Graves' hyperthyroidism. Source material: blood. The genes are TRBV30 and TRBJ2-3; 8 bases match TRBD1. Here the CDR3 DNA reads TGTGCCTGGATAGGCAGGGGGCAAGATACGCAGTATTTT. Its translation: CAWIGRGQDTQYF. The complete variable domain, with remaining parts taken from reference TRBV30 and TRBJ2-3, reads SQTIHQWPATLVQPVGSPLSLECTVEGTSNPNLYWYRQAAGRGLQLLFYSVGIGQISSEVPQNLSASRPQDRQFILSSKKLLLSDSGFYLCAWIGRGQDTQYFGPGTRLTVL.